What follows are 6 T cell receptor beta chains derived from one specimen sequenced in a study of T cell repertoires in cytomegalovirus infection. TCRdb itself ran the reads through MiXCR, one entry per CDR3 protein. The sample lists some 120,000 distinct CDR3 sequences; around 10% were seen once. Their antigen targets remain unknown. Material: PBMCs, sequenced either directly or after in vitro stimulation (not recorded which). These receptors came from a human donor in good health (CMV status not recorded). Some clones in this sample may be carry-over from other donors' samples.

The table lists this clonotype with many counts. The chain joins TRBV5-5 to TRBJ2-7; perhaps TRBD1 as D (5 bases). The CDR3 is 13 amino acids. The germline CDR1 and CDR2 sequences are SGHKS and YYEKEE (reference sequence). Deletions cut 3 bases from V and 9 bases from J, with 16 bases between. CDR3 bases: TGTGCCAGCAGCTCCTGGGGCCCCCACGGGCAGTACTTC. Protein sequence: CASSSWGPHGQYF.

Only a few counts were recorded for this clonotype. This chain uses TRBV6-1 with TRBJ2-1, with 9 nucleotides matching TRBD2. Trimming cost V 3 bases and J 0 bases; bases outside gene matches: 3. The CDR3 contains 16 residues. Germline CDR1 MNHNS, CDR2 SASEGT. The CDR3 spells CASSDRSGSSYNEQFF. DNA for the CDR3: TGTGCCAGCAGTGACCGTAGCGGGAGCTCCTACAATGAGCAGTTCTTC.

In its sample, this clonotype was seen a few times. The chain has TRBV4-3 and TRBJ1-2; TRBD1 matches at 8 bases. The V gene's germline CDR1 is LGHNA and CDR2 YSLEER. The CDR3 sequence is 15 residues long. V shed 0 bases and J 5 bases; nucleotides not matched to a gene: 5. CDR3 amino acids: CASSQESGQGYGYTF. The CDR3 nucleotides are TGCGCCAGCAGCCAAGAGAGCGGACAGGGTTATGGCTACACCTTC.

This clonotype was detected ten times or more. This chain connects TRBV7-2 to TRBJ2-1; TRBD2 matches 9 bases. V was clipped by 1 base and J by 9 bases; unmatched bases: 7. The CDR3 extends over 15 amino acids. Germline V lookup: CDR1 SGHTA, CDR2 FQGNSA. DNA of the CDR3: TGTGCCAGCAGCTTAGTGGCGCTAGCGGGAACTGAGCAGTTCTTC. It codes for CASSLVALAGTEQFF. Drawing the rest from reference TRBV7-2 and TRBJ2-1, the complete variable domain is GAGVSQSPSNKVTEKGKDVELRCDPISGHTALYWYRQSLGQGLEFLIYFQGNSAPDKSGLPSDRFSAERTGGSVSTLTIQRTQQEDSAVYLCASSLVALAGTEQFFGPGTRLTVL.

This clonotype was observed a few times. V is TRBV5-4 and J is TRBJ1-6; TRBD1 is a possible D gene (6 bases). This CDR3 has 14 amino acids. Germline V gives CDR1 SGHNT, CDR2 YYREEE (reference sequence). V lost 1 base and J lost 16, with 18 bases in between. The CDR3 is CASSLRRSGAHLHF. The CDR3 bases are TGTGCCAGCAGCTTGCGGAGGTCAGGGGCCCATCTCCACTTT.

The sample holds many counts of this clonotype. This chain joins TRBV20-1 and TRBJ1-5; 8 positions match TRBD1. Per the germline V gene, CDR1 is DFQATT and CDR2 is SNEGSKA (reference sequence). Trimming cost V 3 bases and J 7 bases; bases outside gene matches: 2. The CDR3 is 12 residues long. The CDR3 is CSASDRGQPQHF. The CDR3 DNA reads as TGCAGTGCTAGTGACAGGGGCCAGCCCCAGCATTTT.